This TCR beta chain came from a study of blood T cell repertoires in COVID-19. Study as a whole: The samples span acute and convalescent COVID-19 from the United States, Italy and Spain. T cells, B-cell-depleted T cells, or PBMCs provided the cDNA or gDNA that served as material.

Looked up from germline, CDR1 is KGHDR and CDR2 is SFDVKD. Trimming removed 5 bases from V and 0 bases from J; junction bases left unmatched: 6. CDR3 length: 16 amino acids. This clone was recorded a few times. Study processing details: Amplification with reference gene primers provided the estimates of nucleated cell counts. Sequencing used immunoSEQ multiplex PCR; TCRdb keeps in-frame clones, though not all of them. Clone size and the V and J calls come from that table; the DNA yielded D and trimming. The sample lists around 86,000 clones, 75% to 85% occurring once. This clonotype was obtained from a woman of 80 years or more with acute or convalescent COVID-19. The J gene is TRBJ1-1, the V gene TRBV24-1; the match to TRBD1 covers 9 bases. Material for sequencing was peripheral blood. DNA for the CDR3: TGTGCCACCAGTGCCGGGACAGGGATCATGAACACTGAAGCTTTCTTT. It translates to CATSAGTGIMNTEAFF.